The 19 T cell receptor beta chains given below trace back to one sample, sequenced in a study of shared clonotypes between healthy human individuals. Generated by immunoSEQ multiplex PCR, the TCRdb table keeps only in-frame clones and is missing some. The sample records about 610,000 clones, roughly 97% being singletons. Sequenced: naive CD4+ T cells sorted from blood. Documented subset: CD45RA+ positively selected. The receptors shown here come from a woman in her thirties in good health.

The rearrangement uses TRBV6-5 and TRBJ2-2, with 9 bases aligning to TRBD2. Germline CDR1 and CDR2: MNHEY and SVGAGI. This CDR3 region has 15 residues. After removal of 6 bases from V and 6 bases from J, the junction contained 8 bases not matched to a gene. This chain's CDR3 is CASSISGRGAGELFF. CDR3 bases: TGTGCCAGCAGCATTAGCGGGAGAGGTGCCGGGGAGCTGTTTTTT.

The sample holds one count of this clone. The chain uses TRBV7-6 and TRBJ1-4; D gene unclear. This CDR3 comprises 12 residues. CDR1 and CDR2 from the germline V gene are SGHVS and FNYEAQ. Trimming took 5 bases from V and 8 from J, leaving 9 bases between them. CDR3 protein: CASSPRGEKLFF. In nucleotides, the CDR3 is TGTGCCAGCAGCCCTCGCGGGGAAAAACTGTTTTTT. The full variable domain, its missing parts supplied by reference TRBV7-6 and TRBJ1-4, is GAGVSQSPRYKVTKRGQDVALRCDPISGHVSLYWYRQALGQGPEFLTYFNYEAQQDKSGLPNDRFSAERPEGSISTLTIQRTEQRDSAMYRCASSPRGEKLFFGSGTQLSVL.

The chain employs TRBV28 and TRBJ1-1, with D possibly TRBD1 on 6 matching bases. V gave up 8 bases and J gave up 5 bases, with 9 bases separating them. Germline V gene data show CDR1 as MDHEN and CDR2 as SYDVKM. This CDR3 has 11 amino acids. CDR3 sequence (DNA): TGTGCCAGCGACGGACAGACTGAAGCTTTCTTT. This codes for CASDGQTEAFF. Filled out from reference TRBV28 and TRBJ1-1, the complete variable domain reads DVKVTQSSRYLVKRTGEKVFLECVQDMDHENMFWYRQDPGLGLRLIYFSYDVKMKEKGDIPEGYSVSREKKERFSLILESASTNQTSMYLCASDGQTEAFFGQGTRLTVV.

The V gene is TRBV7-9, the J gene TRBJ1-4, with D perhaps TRBD1 (6 bases). The V end lost 5 bases, the J end lost 4 bases, and 14 bases lay between the germline ends. The CDR3 runs 15 residues. The germline CDR1 and CDR2 sequences are SEHNR and FQNEAQ (reference sequence). CDR3 residues: CASSDPGANNEKLFF. CDR3 nucleotide sequence: TGTGCCAGCAGCGACCCAGGGGCCAATAATGAAAAACTGTTTTTT.

CDR3 DNA sequence: TGTGCCAGCAGTGTCTCTTCTGGACTTTACAATGAGCAGTTCTTC. This translates into CASSVSSGLYNEQFF. The chain joins TRBV25-1 to TRBJ2-1, with D perhaps TRBD2 (5 bases). The germline V gene encodes CDR1 MGHDK and CDR2 SYGVNS. CDR3 size: 15 residues. V shed 4 bases and J shed 4 bases, with 14 bases lying between them.

The V gene is TRBV7-2, the J gene TRBJ2-5; D is possibly TRBD1 or TRBD2 (6 bases each). Trimming shortened V by 5 bases and J by 11 bases, and 18 bases separated the two germline ends. Germline assignment: CDR1 SGHTA and CDR2 FQGNSA. The CDR3 loop spans 13 amino acids. The CDR3 bases are TGTGCCAGCAGCCGTGAAACTAGGGGGGAGCAGTACTTC. Protein product: CASSRETRGEQYF. Complete variable domain (other parts from reference TRBV7-2 and TRBJ2-5): GAGVSQSPSNKVTEKGKDVELRCDPISGHTALYWYRQSLGQGLEFLIYFQGNSAPDKSGLPSDRFSAERTGGSVSTLTIQRTQQEDSAVYLCASSRETRGEQYFGPGTRLLVL.

The chain employs TRBV2 and TRBJ2-2, with unresolved D. V lost 7 bases and J lost 4, with 16 bases in between. Germline assignment: CDR1 SNHLY and CDR2 FYNNEI. This CDR3 region has 15 residues. CDR3 sequence (DNA): TGTGCCAGCAAAATTGAGGATTTGCGCACCGGGGAGCTGTTTTTT. Protein product: CASKIEDLRTGELFF.

The chain has TRBV7-9 and TRBJ2-5, with D unclear. This CDR3 spans 12 amino acids. The V end lost 5 bases, the J end lost 5 bases, and 9 bases lay between the germline ends. Germline CDR1 and CDR2: SEHNR and FQNEAQ (reference sequence). The CDR3 nucleotides read TGTGCCAGCAGCCTCCTGACGGAGACCCAGTACTTC. It codes for CASSLLTETQYF.

This rearrangement joins TRBV28 to TRBJ2-7; the match to TRBD1 covers 10 bases. There are 14 residues in the CDR3. V lost 9 bases, J lost 1 base, and 6 bases stayed unmatched. Germline V gives CDR1 MDHEN, CDR2 SYDVKM. The CDR3 sequence is CASQDRGSSYEQYF. In DNA form, the CDR3 reads TGTGCCAGTCAGGACAGGGGGTCTTCCTACGAGCAGTACTTC.

The V gene is TRBV11-2, the J gene TRBJ2-7, with 9 bases that match TRBD2. V lost 5 bases to trimming and J lost 0 bases; unmatched junction nucleotides: 5. The germline gives CDR1 SGHAT, CDR2 FQNNGV. The CDR3 covers 15 residues. This chain's CDR3 is CASSEFSGSSYEQYF. The CDR3 coding sequence is TGTGCCAGCAGCGAGTTTAGCGGGAGCTCCTACGAGCAGTACTTC. Complete variable domain (other parts from reference TRBV11-2 and TRBJ2-7): EAGVAQSPRYKIIEKRQSVAFWCNPISGHATLYWYQQILGQGPKLLIQFQNNGVVDDSQLPKDRFSAERLKGVDSTLKIQPAKLEDSAVYLCASSEFSGSSYEQYFGPGTRLTVT.

J is TRBJ2-7 and V is TRBV27, with D possibly being TRBD1 or TRBD2 (5 bases each). The CDR3 runs to 13 residues. CDR1 and CDR2 (germline): MNHEY, SMNVEV (reference sequence). V lost 10 bases and J lost 0, with 13 bases in between. DNA for the CDR3: TGTGCCACCTCCGGGACCTACTCCTACGAGCAGTACTTC. Translation gives CATSGTYSYEQYF.

The chain has TRBV4-1 and TRBJ2-7; D may be TRBD2 (6 bases). The CDR3 sequence is 13 residues long. Germline V gene sequence: CDR1 MGHRA, CDR2 YSYEKL. V lost 0 bases to trimming and J lost 12 bases, with 15 bases between them. CDR3 sequence: CASSQEPSGTRYF. CDR3 sequence (DNA): TGCGCCAGCAGCCAAGAGCCCTCGGGGACTCGGTACTTC.

A single count supports this clone. The chain has TRBV28 and TRBJ2-7, with D uncertain. The germline V and J ends were trimmed by 7 bases and 2 bases, with 15 bases remaining between them. The V gene's germline CDR1 is MDHEN and CDR2 SYDVKM. There are 14 residues in the CDR3. The CDR3 loop reads CASTPAQPTYEQYF. DNA of the CDR3: TGTGCCAGCACCCCCGCGCAGCCGACCTACGAGCAGTACTTC.

V is TRBV5-1 and J is TRBJ2-3; 11 bases agree with TRBD1. The CDR3 length is 15 residues. Trimming took 3 bases from V and 5 from J; bases not matched to a gene: 5. Germline loops: CDR1 SGHRS, CDR2 YFSETQ. The CDR3 loop is CASSSGQGAGDTQYF. The CDR3 region has the DNA TGCGCCAGCAGCTCCGGACAGGGGGCGGGAGATACGCAGTATTTT. The whole variable domain, remainder taken from reference TRBV5-1 and TRBJ2-3, is KAGVTQTPRYLIKTRGQQVTLSCSPISGHRSVSWYQQTPGQGLQFLFEYFSETQRNKGNFPGRFSGRQFSNSRSEMNVSTLELGDSALYLCASSSGQGAGDTQYFGPGTRLTVL.

The chain carries TRBV5-1 and TRBJ2-1; 16 nucleotides match TRBD2. This CDR3 is 19 amino acids long. The J segment lost 9 bases and the V segment lost 4 bases, leaving 16 bases of the junction unmatched. Germline V gives CDR1 SGHRS, CDR2 YFSETQ. The CDR3 region is CASSTGLAGGPGGTSEQFF. The DNA for the CDR3 is TGCGCCAGCAGCACGGGACTAGCGGGAGGGCCGGGGGGAACGAGTGAGCAGTTCTTC. The full variable domain, completed using reference TRBV5-1 and TRBJ2-1, is KAGVTQTPRYLIKTRGQQVTLSCSPISGHRSVSWYQQTPGQGLQFLFEYFSETQRNKGNFPGRFSGRQFSNSRSEMNVSTLELGDSALYLCASSTGLAGGPGGTSEQFFGPGTRLTVL.

The V gene is TRBV5-1, the J gene TRBJ1-5; D possibly corresponds to TRBD1 (6 bases). Germline CDR1 and CDR2: SGHRS and YFSETQ. Trimming removed 2 bases from V and 2 bases from J, with 8 bases in between. CDR3 length equals 14 residues. The CDR3 protein is CASSFEGGNQPQHF. CDR3 in DNA: TGCGCCAGCAGCTTCGAGGGGGGCAATCAGCCCCAGCATTTT.

This sequence joins TRBV19 and TRBJ1-2, with D possibly TRBD1 on 6 matching bases. Germline loops: CDR1 LNHDA, CDR2 SQIVND (reference sequence). The CDR3 is 12 amino acids. The V gene lost 10 bases and the J gene lost 4 bases, with 13 bases spanning the gap. For the CDR3, the DNA is TGTGCCACCTCAACAGGGATCTATGGCTACACCTTC. It specifies CATSTGIYGYTF.

The chain is built from TRBV20-1 and TRBJ2-1; D remains unclear. Germline-derived CDR1 and CDR2 are DFQATT and SNEGSKA (reference sequence). CDR3 length: 11 residues. V gave up 3 bases and J gave up 9 bases, with 9 bases separating them. The CDR3 protein is CSASMGIEQFF. CDR3 DNA: TGCAGTGCTAGTATGGGGATTGAGCAGTTCTTC.

This clone was picked up a small number of times. Compared with germline, one end of the junction differs, possibly owing to a read error. The V call is TRBV18, the J call TRBJ1-5; 8 positions match TRBD1. The CDR3 consists of 13 residues. The V gene's germline CDR1 is KGHSH and CDR2 LQKENI. CDR3 amino acids: CASSPQGGQPQHF. The CDR3 DNA reads as TGTGCCAGCTCGCCACAGGGGGGACAGCCCCAGCATTTT.